The rows below give T cell receptor beta chains drawn from one sample of a study of T cell responses to AZD1222 COVID-19 vaccine. Data came from immunoSEQ multiplex PCR; TCRdb stores just in-frame clones and leaves some out. The table records about 110,000 clones, approximately 85% of them present only once. The material was peripheral blood, obtained on day 0 of MenACWY control vaccination. The receptors originated from an adult in good health. The CDR3 runs from the conserved cysteine through the conserved F or W. D genes are given only for firm matches. For some rows the clone size is stated as once, few or many, or as a class when expanded; others skip it.

j_gene | abundance | v_gene | d_gene | CDR3nt | CDR3aa
TRBJ2-1 | NA | TRBV2 | TRBD2 | TGTGCCTCAGGACTAGAATCCTCCTACAATGAGCAGTTCTTC | CASGLESSYNEQFF
TRBJ1-1 | NA | TRBV19 | TRBD1 | TGTGCCAGTAGGTTGACAGGGTTGTACACTGAAGCTTTCTTT | CASRLTGLYTEAFF
TRBJ2-7 | NA | TRBV7-8 | TRBD1 | TGTGCCAGCAGCTTAGCCGACAGGGGCGAGCAGTACTTC | CASSLADRGEQYF
TRBJ2-7 | NA | TRBV19 | NA | TGTGCCAGTAGTATAAGAGGTACTCTACGACAGCAGTACTTC | CASSIRGTLRQQYF
TRBJ2-7 | NA | TRBV6-5 | NA | TGTGCCAGCAGTCCTCGACAGGCTTCTGCCTACGAGCAGTACTTC | CASSPRQASAYEQYF
TRBJ1-3 | NA | TRBV9 | NA | TGTGCCAGCTCCCCCTCTGGAAACACCATATATTTT | CASSPSGNTIYF
TRBJ2-2 | NA | TRBV9 | TRBD2 | TGTGCCAGCAGCGCTAGCGGGGGCTACACCGGGGAGCTGTTTTTT | CASSASGGYTGELFF
TRBJ2-2 | NA | TRBV4-3 | TRBD1 | TGCGCCAGCAGCCGAGCCGGGACAGGGGTGTCCGGGGAGCTGTTTTTT | CASSRAGTGVSGELFF
TRBJ2-1 | NA | TRBV6-5 | NA | TGTGCCAGCAGTTCCTCATGGGGGGACAATGAGCAGTTCTTC | CASSSSWGDNEQFF
TRBJ2-1 | NA | TRBV9 | NA | TGTGCCAGCAGCGTCGCGGGGTCTTACAATGAGCAGTTCTTC | CASSVAGSYNEQFF
TRBJ2-7 | NA | TRBV14 | NA | TGTGCCACCTCCGCGGGATACGAGCAGTACTTC | CATSAGYEQYF
TRBJ2-1 | NA | TRBV5-1 | NA | TGCGCCAGCAGCTCGGGGGAGACCTACAATGAGCAGTTCTTC | CASSSGETYNEQFF
TRBJ2-1 | NA | TRBV2 | TRBD2 | TGTGCCAGCTCCGAGGGACTAGCGGGAGTCGGATCCTACAATGAGCAGTTCTTC | CASSEGLAGVGSYNEQFF
TRBJ2-7 | NA | TRBV28 | NA | TGTGCCAGCAGGGTAGAGGAATCCTACGAGCAGTACTTC | CASRVEESYEQYF
TRBJ2-6 | NA | TRBV7-2 | NA | TGTGCCAGCAGCTTAGATTCCTCTGGGGCCAACGTCCTGACTTTC | CASSLDSSGANVLTF
TRBJ2-7 | NA | TRBV2 | TRBD2 | TGTGCCAGCAGCCTCGTTACGGCGGGAGGGCCAGACGAGCAGTACTTC | CASSLVTAGGPDEQYF
TRBJ1-5 | NA | TRBV10-3 | NA | TGTGCCATCAGAGGGGACATTAGCAATCAGCCCCAGCATTTT | CAIRGDISNQPQHF
TRBJ1-4 | NA | TRBV7-2 | NA | TGTGCCAGCAGCCCAGATCCCAATGAAAAACTGTTTTTT | CASSPDPNEKLFF
TRBJ1-5 | NA | TRBV27 | TRBD1 | TGTGCCAGCAGTCGGGACAGGTTCGGGCAGCCCCAGCATTTT | CASSRDRFGQPQHF
TRBJ1-2 | NA | TRBV9 | NA | TGTGCCAGCAGCAGCGGGACCGCGAAAAGGTATGGCTACACCTTC | CASSSGTAKRYGYTF
TRBJ2-7 | NA | TRBV28 | NA | TGTGCCAGCGGAGTGGTTTCCCGCGAGCAGTACTTC | CASGVVSREQYF
TRBJ2-2 | NA | TRBV9 | NA | TGTGCCAGCAGCGTAGATTCGGCTACCACCGGGGAGCTGTTTTTT | CASSVDSATTGELFF
TRBJ2-7 | NA | TRBV6-2/TRBV6-3 | TRBD1 | TGTGCCAGCAGTTACTCGTACAGGGGCCGAACTGAACAGTACTTC | CASSYSYRGRTEQYF
TRBJ2-3 | NA | TRBV9 | NA | TGTGCCAGCAGCGTAGACGGGACGGCATCCCTAGGTCCGCAGTATTTT | CASSVDGTASLGPQYF
TRBJ2-3 | NA | TRBV28 | NA | TGTGCCAGCAGTTTCACCCACGAACGGACAGATACGCAGTATTTT | CASSFTHERTDTQYF
TRBJ1-2 | NA | TRBV28 | NA | TGTGCCAGCAGCCTGGGAGAGAACTATGGCTACACCTTC | CASSLGENYGYTF
TRBJ2-1 | NA | TRBV12-3/TRBV12-4 | TRBD1 | TGTGCCAGCGGACGACAGGGGTACAATGAGCAGTTCTTC | CASGRQGYNEQFF
TRBJ2-6 | few | TRBV9 | NA | TGTGCCAGCAGGAGGGAGACTGGGGCCAACGTCCTGACTTTC | CASRRETGANVLTF
TRBJ2-7 | NA | TRBV19 | TRBD2 | TGTGCCAGTAGTATTGGGGGGGACGTCGGCGAGCAGTACTTC | CASSIGGDVGEQYF
TRBJ2-7 | NA | TRBV7-9 | TRBD2 | TGTGCCAGCAGCCCGGGGGGGGGAGCCTACTACGAGCAGTACTTC | CASSPGGGAYYEQYF
TRBJ2-7 | NA | TRBV7-9 | NA | TGTGCCAGCAGCGTCAGGGGCACCTACGAGCAGTACTTC | CASSVRGTYEQYF
TRBJ2-6 | NA | TRBV7-8 | NA | TGTGCCAGCAGCTTAGGCAGGGGTGGGGCCAACGTCCTGACTTTC | CASSLGRGGANVLTF
TRBJ2-1 | NA | TRBV19 | NA | TGTGCCAGTAGTCCCCTCGGGAGAAGGTCCTACAATGAGCAGTTCTTC | CASSPLGRRSYNEQFF
TRBJ2-1 | NA | TRBV3-1/TRBV3-2 | TRBD2 | TGTGCCAGCTCCTCTAGCGGCCAACCCTACAATGAGCAGTTCTTC | CASSSSGQPYNEQFF
TRBJ2-7 | NA | TRBV30 | TRBD1 | TGTGCCTGGAGTGCGGGGACAGCCGAGGCCTACGAGCAGTACTTC | CAWSAGTAEAYEQYF
TRBJ2-7 | few | TRBV5-1 | TRBD1 | TGCGCCAGCAGCTCAGGGACAGGGGGTGGATACGAGCAGTACTTC | CASSSGTGGGYEQYF
TRBJ1-5 | NA | TRBV28 | TRBD1 | TGTGCCAGCAGCAGAGGGGGCTACAGCAATCAGCCCCAGCATTTT | CASSRGGYSNQPQHF
TRBJ1-4 | NA | TRBV7-2 | NA | TGTGCCAGCAGCTTATTCAGATTCGGGGATGAAAAACTGTTTTTT | CASSLFRFGDEKLFF
TRBJ1-1 | NA | TRBV7-2 | NA | TGTGCCAGCAGCTTAGTAGGGGGGTCCGGCACTGAAGCTTTCTTT | CASSLVGGSGTEAFF
TRBJ2-7 | NA | TRBV4-3 | TRBD1 | TGCGCCAGCAGCCGCCTAAGGGACAGCAACTACGAGCAGTACTTC | CASSRLRDSNYEQYF
TRBJ2-7 | NA | TRBV2 | NA | TGTGCCAGCAGGGGGACAAGCTACTACGAGCAGTACTTC | CASRGTSYYEQYF
TRBJ1-3 | few | TRBV7-2 | NA | TGTGCCAGCAGCTTATTCTCCCTGAGCTCTGGAAACACCATATATTTT | CASSLFSLSSGNTIYF